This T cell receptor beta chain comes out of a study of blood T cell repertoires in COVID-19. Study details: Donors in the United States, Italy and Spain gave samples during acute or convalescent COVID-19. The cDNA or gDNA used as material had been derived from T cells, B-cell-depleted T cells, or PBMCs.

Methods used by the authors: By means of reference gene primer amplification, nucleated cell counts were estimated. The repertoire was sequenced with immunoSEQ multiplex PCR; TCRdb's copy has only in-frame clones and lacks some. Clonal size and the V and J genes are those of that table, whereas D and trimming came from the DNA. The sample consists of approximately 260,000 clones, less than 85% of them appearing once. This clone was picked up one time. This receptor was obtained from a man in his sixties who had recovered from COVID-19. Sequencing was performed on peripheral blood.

In DNA, the CDR3 is TGTGCCAGCACCTCTCGGACAGTGAACACTGAAGCTTTCTTT. Its translation: CASTSRTVNTEAFF. This chain links TRBV28 with TRBJ1-1; D may be TRBD1 (6 bases). CDR1 is MDHEN, CDR2 SYDVKM, per germline. This CDR3 has 14 residues. The V end lost 7 bases, the J end lost 0 bases, and 12 bases lay between the germline ends.